This note documents a single TCR beta chain sequence. These data originate in a study of blood T cell repertoires in COVID-19. Overall study context: Samples representing acute and convalescent COVID-19 were sourced from the United States, Italy and Spain. PBMCs, B-cell-depleted T cells, or T cells provided the cDNA or gDNA that made up the material.

This CDR3 is built from 14 residues. The junction had 5 bases not matched to a gene; V was cut back by 5 bases and J by 4 bases. CDR1 MNHEY and CDR2 SVGAGI come from the germline V gene. Original analysis: Amplified reference gene primers provided the basis for estimating nucleated cell counts. Produced via immunoSEQ multiplex PCR; TCRdb's table is partial and in-frame only. That table furnishes V, J and clone size, whereas the DNA furnished D and trimming. The sample records about 200,000 clones, about three quarters being singletons. V and J are TRBV6-5 and TRBJ2-7; TRBD1 matches 10 bases. Input material: peripheral blood. The receptor's source is a woman older than 75 with active or convalescent COVID-19. The CDR3 protein is CASSRTGGTYEQYF. The CDR3 bases are TGTGCCAGCAGTAGGACAGGGGGAACGTACGAGCAGTACTTC.